The 20 T cell receptor beta chains presented below share a single source sample, sequenced in a study of CD8+CD57+ T cells in acquired aplastic anemia (dated by TCRdb to 2016 to 2019). Patients chosen for sequencing had shown expansion of CD8+CD57+ cells by flow cytometry. Instrument used: Illumina HiSeq 2000. Genomic DNA was used as template for profiling of TCR beta VDJ combinations and CDR3 sequences. TCRdb reran the public reads through fastp at Q25 and MiXCR, keeping productive beta chains. Each CDR3 protein appears once, grouped with its most common genes and DNA. The sample has approximately 300,000 distinct CDR3 sequences on record, about 50% of them singletons. The top ten clones comprise 1.3% of the sample. The specimen was sorted CD4+, CD8+, or CD8+CD57+ T cells (not recorded which) from PBMCs. These receptor sequences come from a human donor with aplastic anemia.

V and J are TRBV20-1 and TRBJ1-1; 7 positions agree with TRBD1. V dropped 3 bases and J dropped 1; count of bases not matched to a gene: 5. Germline V gene data show CDR1 as DFQATT and CDR2 as SNEGSKA (reference sequence). CDR3 size: 14 residues. CDR3 amino acids: CSASKTGPNTEAFF. The DNA for the CDR3 is TGCAGTGCTAGCAAGACAGGGCCGAACACTGAAGCTTTCTTT.

The chain combines TRBV24-1 with TRBJ2-7; 11 bases are a match to TRBD1. The junction had 23 bases not matched to a gene; V was cut back by 4 bases and J by 4 bases. Per the germline V gene, CDR1 is KGHDR and CDR2 is SFDVKD. The CDR3 contains 21 residues. In DNA, the CDR3 is TGTGCCACCAGTGACCCCGGACAGGGGGCGCCAAGAACACCGGGGATTTACGAGCAGTACTTC. It is translated as CATSDPGQGAPRTPGIYEQYF.

The rearrangement joins TRBV25-1 to TRBJ1-6; 8 bases align to TRBD1. The V and J ends lost 4 bases and 9 bases, in that order; junction bases with no gene match: 8. Germline CDR1 reads MGHDK; CDR2 reads SYGVNS. The CDR3 contains 15 residues. The chain's CDR3 is CASSVGTGLGSPLHF. The CDR3 coding sequence is TGTGCCAGCAGTGTTGGGACAGGATTAGGTTCACCCCTCCACTTT.

The chain joins TRBV15 to TRBJ2-2; the D is unclear. The CDR3 totals 15 residues. CDR1 and CDR2 from the germline V gene are LNHNV and YYDKDF (reference sequence). With 1 base removed from V and 2 bases from J, the gap between germline ends came to 8 bases. The CDR3 sequence: CATSRAQLNTGELFF. The DNA of the CDR3 is TGTGCCACCAGCAGAGCCCAACTCAACACCGGGGAGCTGTTTTTT.

The rearrangement joins TRBV12-3 or TRBV12-4 to TRBJ1-1; D not certain. V lost 5 bases, J lost 4 bases, and 11 bases lay in between. CDR3 length: 13 amino acids. DNA of the CDR3: TGTGCCAGCAGTGTCACCTACCGCACTGAAGCTTTCTTT. Translated, it gives CASSVTYRTEAFF.

This clonotype was observed at least ten times. V is TRBV10-3 and J is TRBJ2-6, with a possible D match to TRBD2 (7 bases). Between the trimmed V and J ends, which lost 3 bases and 0 bases, there was a span of 12 bases. This CDR3 is built from 17 residues. Germline V gene lookup returns CDR1 ENHRY and CDR2 SYGVKD. The CDR3: CAISDGRGGSGANVLTF. As DNA, the CDR3 is TGTGCCATCAGTGATGGAAGGGGGGGCTCTGGGGCCAACGTCCTGACTTTC.

In its sample, this clonotype was seen many times. The gene calls are TRBV9 and TRBJ2-1; 14 bases match TRBD2. V shed 3 bases and J 4 bases; nucleotides not matched to a gene: 3. CDR1 and CDR2 from the germline V gene are SGDLS and YYNGEE. The CDR3 extends over 16 amino acids. This chain's CDR3 is CASSGLAGGHYNEQFF. CDR3 sequence (DNA): TGTGCCAGCAGCGGACTAGCGGGGGGGCATTACAATGAGCAGTTCTTC.

J is TRBJ1-6 and V is TRBV7-2; 8 nucleotides match TRBD1. This CDR3 is 15 amino acids long. Germline CDR1 SGHTA, CDR2 FQGNSA. The trim removed 4 bases at V and 7 bases at J, leaving 6 bases unmatched. CDR3 sequence: CASSYPGQANSPLHF. For the CDR3, the DNA is TGTGCCAGCAGCTATCCGGGACAGGCCAATTCACCCCTCCACTTT. The full variable domain, completed using reference TRBV7-2 and TRBJ1-6, is GAGVSQSPSNKVTEKGKDVELRCDPISGHTALYWYRQSLGQGLEFLIYFQGNSAPDKSGLPSDRFSAERTGGSVSTLTIQRTQQEDSAVYLCASSYPGQANSPLHFGNGTRLTVT.

The J gene is TRBJ2-2, the V gene TRBV12-3 or TRBV12-4; D could derive from TRBD1 or TRBD2 (6 bases each). V dropped 0 bases and J dropped 0 bases, with 11 bases sitting between them. The CDR3 length is 17 residues. The CDR3 DNA is TGTGCCAGCAGTTTAGCCGGGGGCGGAACGAACACCGGGGAGCTGTTTTTT. It is translated as CASSLAGGGTNTGELFF.

This clonotype came up many times. The chain employs TRBV5-1 and TRBJ1-6, with D unresolved. The CDR3 runs to 15 residues. Per germline, CDR1 SGHRS and CDR2 YFSETQ. The V end was cut by 1 base, the J end by 7 bases, with 12 bases between. CDR3 nucleotides: TGCGCCAGCAGCTTGACCGCCCCTGAGAATTCACCCCTCCACTTT. This encodes CASSLTAPENSPLHF.

This clonotype was detected many times. J is TRBJ1-2 and V is TRBV24-1, with 10 bases lining up with TRBD1. Germline V gene sequence: CDR1 KGHDR, CDR2 SFDVKD. The CDR3 has 16 residues. V shed 2 bases, J shed 3 bases, and the junction held 5 bases outside the gene matches. The CDR3 region has the DNA TGTGCCACCAGTGATTCAGTTGGGACAGGGGACTATGGCTACACCTTC. Its protein is CATSDSVGTGDYGYTF.

This clonotype has ten or more counts. The V and J genes are TRBV7-9 and TRBJ1-2, with 7 bases aligning to TRBD1. Germline V gives CDR1 SEHNR, CDR2 FQNEAQ (reference sequence). The CDR3 has 14 amino acids. J lost 4 bases, V lost 4 bases, and 6 bases had no gene match. This CDR3 is CASSSQGGLYGYTF. In DNA form, the CDR3 reads TGTGCCAGCAGCTCGCAGGGGGGCCTCTATGGCTACACCTTC. Looking up the rest from reference TRBV7-9 and TRBJ1-2 gives the full variable domain: DTGVSQNPRHKITKRGQNVTFRCDPISEHNRLYWYRQTLGQGPEFLTYFQNEAQLEKSRLLSDRFSAERPKGSFSTLEIQRTEQGDSAMYLCASSSQGGLYGYTFGSGTRLTVV.

This clonotype was seen at least ten times. The chain joins TRBV7-9 to TRBJ2-1; 9 bases are a match to TRBD2. This CDR3 comprises 17 residues. After removal of 2 bases from V and 7 bases from J, the junction contained 12 bases not matched to a gene. Germline V gene data show CDR1 as SEHNR and CDR2 as FQNEAQ (reference sequence). CDR3 DNA: TGTGCCAGCAGCTTAATTGTCGGCGGGGGGGCCTGGAATGAGCAGTTCTTC. It encodes CASSLIVGGGAWNEQFF.

About this clonotype: Compared with germline, one end of the junction differs, possibly owing to a read error. The J gene is TRBJ1-2, the V gene TRBV29-1, with D maybe TRBD1 (5 bases). The CDR3 length is 12 residues. Per the germline V gene, CDR1 is SQVTM and CDR2 is ANQGSEA. CDR3 DNA sequence: TGCAGCGTCGAAGGGGATAACTATGGCTACACCTTC. Its translation is CSVEGDNYGYTF.

The CDR3 sequence: CASSLFREGNTEAFF. CDR3 bases: TGTGCCAGCAGCTTATTCAGGGAGGGTAACACTGAAGCTTTCTTT. The chain couples TRBV7-6 to TRBJ1-1, with a weak D call TRBD1 (5 bases). CDR1 is SGHVS and CDR2 is FNYEAQ in the germline V gene. The germline V and J ends were trimmed by 2 bases and 2 bases, with 12 bases remaining between them. The CDR3 sequence is 15 residues long.

The genes are TRBV2 and TRBJ2-1; possible D gene TRBD1, 6 bases. The V gene lost 6 bases and the J gene lost 0 bases, with 15 bases spanning the gap. Germline V gene data show CDR1 as SNHLY and CDR2 as FYNNEI. The CDR3 runs 16 residues. This chain's CDR3 is CASSFLTGSSYNEQFF. The CDR3 nucleotides read TGTGCCAGCAGCTTCCTCACAGGGAGCTCCTACAATGAGCAGTTCTTC.

The gene calls are TRBV2 and TRBJ1-2; D is unresolved. The V end lost 4 bases, the J end lost 2 bases, and 5 bases lay between the germline ends. The CDR3 is made up of 12 amino acids. Germline V CDR1 and CDR2: SNHLY, FYNNEI. The CDR3 is CASSGVNYGYTF. The CDR3 coding sequence is TGTGCCAGCAGTGGTGTGAACTATGGCTACACCTTC. Full variable domain (outside the CDR3, taken from reference TRBV2 and TRBJ1-2): EPEVTQTPSHQVTQMGQEVILRCVPISNHLYFYWYRQILGQKVEFLVSFYNNEISEKSEIFDDQFSVERPDGSNFTLKIRSTKLEDSAMYFCASSGVNYGYTFGSGTRLTVV.

The CDR3 protein is CASSVTPWGGSGNTIYF. The DNA for the CDR3 is TGTGCCAGCAGCGTAACACCCTGGGGGGGCTCTGGAAACACCATATATTTT. This sequence joins TRBV9 and TRBJ1-3, with D perhaps TRBD1 (5 bases). V was pared by 1 base and J by 0 bases, with 14 bases between. The CDR3 has 17 amino acids. Looked up from germline, CDR1 is SGDLS and CDR2 is YYNGEE. The full variable domain, in which reference TRBV9 and TRBJ1-3 provide the parts outside the CDR3, is DSGVTQTPKHLITATGQRVTLRCSPRSGDLSVYWYQQSLDQGLQFLIQYYNGEERAKGNILERFSAQQFPDLHSELNLSSLELGDSALYFCASSVTPWGGSGNTIYFGEGSWLTVV.

The count of this clonotype is one. This clone may be a read error of a much larger clone one base away. This likely comes from a read error, as the CDR3 has no conserved phenylalanine or tryptophan at its end. The chain combines TRBV3-1 with TRBJ1-2; maybe TRBD1 (5 bases). V lost 4 bases, J lost 8 bases, and 11 bases lay in between. The CDR3 covers 12 residues. Germline CDR1 reads LGHDT; CDR2 reads YNNKEL (reference sequence). The CDR3 DNA sequence: TGTGCCAGCAGCCCCGGGACTAGCGGCTACACCCTC. Protein product: CASSPGTSGYTL.

With respect to this clonotype: This could be a read error, since a much larger clone is one nucleotide away. V is TRBV9 and J is TRBJ2-4; 7 bases agree with TRBD2. Losses at the gene ends were 7 bases for V and 8 bases for J; bases not matched to a gene: 18. CDR3 length: 16 residues. The germline V gene has CDR1 SGDLS and CDR2 YYNGEE. The CDR3, as DNA: TGTGCCAGCGGCTCCCGGGGAGGGGCCAGGGTGGACATTCAGTACTTC. It encodes CASGSRGGARVDIQYF.